The following is a TCR beta chain sequence with its context. These data originate in a study of CD8 T cells in Susac syndrome. Study information: Active disease was present in about 6 of the sequenced Susac syndrome patients, whereas 8 or 9 of them were in remission.

The CDR3 has 14 residues. Looked up from germline, CDR1 is MDHEN and CDR2 is SYDVKM. Trimming shortened V by 3 bases and J by 3 bases, and 11 bases separated the two germline ends. RNA was extracted with the RNeasy kit, and a quantity of 0.5 to 1 ug was reverse transcribed using random hexamers. Across 54 Vbeta and 13 Jbeta, immunoSEQ multiplex PCR amplified TCR beta CDR3. TCRdb analysed the immunoSEQ multiplex PCR reads with MiXCR anew, one entry per CDR3 protein. This table has around 230,000 distinct CDR3 sequences, 90% to 96% appearing once. Sequencing of TCR beta drew on CD8+ and CD4+ T cells from blood.

The sequencing input was CD4+ T cells from PBMCs. This sequence joins TRBV28 and TRBJ2-5; tentatively, D is TRBD1 (5 bases). This receptor was taken from a human donor with Susac syndrome. The CDR3, as DNA: TGTGCCAGCAGTTTGGGGTTCAGGGAAGAGACCCAGTACTTC. It encodes CASSLGFREETQYF.